This TCR beta chain stems from a study of tumor and adjacent non-tumor tissue in lung cancer. About the research overall: Each sample yielded 3.5 million to 5 million productive TCRbeta reads on average. Study results and caveats: Normal lung showed higher cumulative top 100 clone frequency than tumor. TCR diversity was significantly greater in tumor than normal lung tissue.

RNA was extracted from bulk tissue without any cell sorting. The normal lung tissue was taken more than 3 cm from the tumor edge. Newly diagnosed lung cancer patients had thoracic surgery in China, August–late 2014, without prior chemotherapy. In the case of this clonotype: Its antigen is unknown. In this CDR3 the conserved last residue, phenylalanine or tryptophan, is missing, so a read error is likely.

Three rounds of nested PCR, following a modified ARM-PCR protocol, produced the TCRbeta library. From the multiplex PCR reads, TCRdb called clonotypes with MiXCR, one entry per CDR3 protein. The profile shows roughly 43,000 distinct CDR3 sequences, around three fifths of them singletons. CDR1 and CDR2 from the germline V gene are MNHNS and SASEGT. The germline V and J ends were trimmed by 1 base and 4 bases, with 17 bases remaining between them. The CDR3 has 17 residues. The material sequenced was distant non-tumor lung tissue. The receptor was derived from a man in his forties or fifties with non-small cell lung cancer. The gene calls are TRBV6-1 and TRBJ1-3; no definite D call. Here the CDR3 reads CASSEGAFRGAGNTIYL. The CDR3 bases are TGTGCCAGCAGTGAAGGGGCCTTCCGAGGAGCAGGAAACACCATATATCTT.